This T cell receptor beta chain was obtained from a study of blood T cell repertoires in COVID-19. Turning to the study itself: Spain, Italy and the United States supplied samples that represented acute and convalescent COVID-19. T cells, B-cell-depleted T cells, or PBMCs supplied cDNA or gDNA.

Per the authors' pipeline: Scientists estimated how many nucleated cells there were by amplifying reference gene primers. This table comes from immunoSEQ multiplex PCR, and its TCRdb copy is limited to in-frame clones, with some not included. That table is the source of V, J and clone size, and D and trimming were worked out from the DNA. The table lists about 81,000 clones, over 75% of them singletons, with roughly 15% in the top ten. The CDR3 has 15 amino acids. Deletions cut 6 bases from V and 4 bases from J, with 18 bases between. Germline-derived CDR1 and CDR2 are MNHEY and SVGAGI. Material for sequencing was peripheral blood. The V gene is TRBV6-5, the J gene TRBJ1-2; D uncertain. This receptor was obtained from a woman aged 70-85 years with acute or convalescent COVID-19. The CDR3: CASRKNLLESYGYTF. The DNA of the CDR3 is TGTGCCAGCAGAAAGAACTTATTAGAGAGCTATGGCTACACCTTC.